Shown below are 2 T cell receptor beta chains from a single sample sequenced in a study of cytomegalovirus exposure and HLA in healthy donors. The PCR had 60 Vbeta and 13 Jbeta primers. The assay was immunoSEQ multiplex PCR, and TCRdb's table has in-frame clones only and misses some. The sample has roughly 120,000 clones. The material sequenced was PBMCs. Every receptor here comes from a man aged 18 to 29 in good health and CMV-seronegative.

This rearrangement joins TRBV14 to TRBJ1-2, with a tentative D call TRBD1 (5 bases). Between the trimmed V and J ends, which lost 0 bases and 6 bases, there was a span of 17 bases. The CDR3 sequence is 16 residues long. Germline loops: CDR1 SGHDN, CDR2 FVKESK. The CDR3 bases are TGTGCCAGCAGCCAAGAAATAGGGGTTCTTTGGCATGGCTACACCTTC. Protein product: CASSQEIGVLWHGYTF.

The chain links TRBV27 to TRBJ2-7; maybe TRBD1 (6 bases). CDR1 is MNHEY and CDR2 is SMNVEV in the germline V gene (reference sequence). V lost 5 bases to trimming and J lost 4 bases, with 12 bases between them. The CDR3 covers 13 residues. CDR3: CASSRDKLYEQYF. In DNA, the CDR3 is TGTGCCAGCAGTCGGGACAAACTATACGAGCAGTACTTC.